Below, one T cell receptor beta chain is given with its context. This CDR3 comprises 15 residues. V was clipped by 6 bases and J by 7 bases; unmatched bases: 10. The germline V gene encodes CDR1 SEHNR and CDR2 FQNEAQ (reference sequence). The data stem from a study of technical replicates of blood from a few donors. Data came from immunoSEQ multiplex PCR; TCRdb stores just in-frame clones and leaves some out. The sample lists tens of thousands of clones; 70% to 90% were seen once. Source material: PBMCs. The chain employs TRBV7-9 and TRBJ2-5, with TRBD2 matching over 11 bases. The TCR originated in a human donor in good health. Some clones in this sample may be carry-over from other donors' samples. CDR3 sequence (DNA): TGTGCCAGCAGTTCACTAGCGGGGGCTGCGGGGACCCAGTACTTC. Its protein is CASSSLAGAAGTQYF.